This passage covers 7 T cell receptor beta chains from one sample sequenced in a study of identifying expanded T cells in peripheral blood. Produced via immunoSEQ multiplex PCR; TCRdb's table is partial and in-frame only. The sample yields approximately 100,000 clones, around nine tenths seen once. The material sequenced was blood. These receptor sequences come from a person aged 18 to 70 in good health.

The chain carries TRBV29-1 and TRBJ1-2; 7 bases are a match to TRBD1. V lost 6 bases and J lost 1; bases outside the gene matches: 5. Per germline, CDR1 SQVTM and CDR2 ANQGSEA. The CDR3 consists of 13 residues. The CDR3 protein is CSVERDSNYGYTF. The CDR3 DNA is TGCAGCGTCGAAAGGGACAGTAACTATGGCTACACCTTC.

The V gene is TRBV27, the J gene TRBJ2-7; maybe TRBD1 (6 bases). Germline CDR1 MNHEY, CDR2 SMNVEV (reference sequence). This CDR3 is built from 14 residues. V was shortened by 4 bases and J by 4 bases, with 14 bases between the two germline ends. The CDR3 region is CASSSQQGSYEQYF. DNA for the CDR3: TGTGCCAGCAGTTCCCAACAGGGTTCATACGAGCAGTACTTC.

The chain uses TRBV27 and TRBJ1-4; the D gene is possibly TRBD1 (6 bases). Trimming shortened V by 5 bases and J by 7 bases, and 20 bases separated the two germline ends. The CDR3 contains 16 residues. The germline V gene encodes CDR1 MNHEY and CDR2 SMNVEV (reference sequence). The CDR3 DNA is TGTGCCAGCAGTACCAGAGGGGCGGGGGCGGGTGAAAAACTGTTTTTT. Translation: CASSTRGAGAGEKLFF.

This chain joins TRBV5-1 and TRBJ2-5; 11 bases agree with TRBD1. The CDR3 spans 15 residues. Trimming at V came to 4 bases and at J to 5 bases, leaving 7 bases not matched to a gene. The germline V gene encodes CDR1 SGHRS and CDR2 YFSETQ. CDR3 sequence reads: CASSRTGGSEETQYF. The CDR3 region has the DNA TGCGCCAGCAGCAGGACAGGGGGCTCAGAGGAGACCCAGTACTTC.

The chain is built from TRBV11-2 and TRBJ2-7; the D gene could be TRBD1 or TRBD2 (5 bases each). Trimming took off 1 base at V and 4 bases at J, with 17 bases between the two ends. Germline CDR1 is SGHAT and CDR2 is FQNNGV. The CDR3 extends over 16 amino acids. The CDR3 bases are TGTGCCAGCAGCTTAGCCGACACCCGGGACGGATACGAGCAGTACTTC. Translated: CASSLADTRDGYEQYF.

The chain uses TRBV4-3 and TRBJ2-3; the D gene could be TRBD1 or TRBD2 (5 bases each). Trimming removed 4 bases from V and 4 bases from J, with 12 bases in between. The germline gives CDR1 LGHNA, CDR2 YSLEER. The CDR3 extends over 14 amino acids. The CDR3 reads CASSPTRGPDTQYF. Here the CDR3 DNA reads TGCGCCAGCAGCCCCACTAGGGGCCCAGATACGCAGTATTTT.

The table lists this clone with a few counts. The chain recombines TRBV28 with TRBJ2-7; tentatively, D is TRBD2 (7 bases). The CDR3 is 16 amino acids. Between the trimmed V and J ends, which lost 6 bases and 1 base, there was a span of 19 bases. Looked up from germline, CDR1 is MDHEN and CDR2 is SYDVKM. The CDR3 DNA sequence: TGTGCCAGCAGCCTACAGGGACTACTGGGTTCCTACGAGCAGTACTTC. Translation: CASSLQGLLGSYEQYF.